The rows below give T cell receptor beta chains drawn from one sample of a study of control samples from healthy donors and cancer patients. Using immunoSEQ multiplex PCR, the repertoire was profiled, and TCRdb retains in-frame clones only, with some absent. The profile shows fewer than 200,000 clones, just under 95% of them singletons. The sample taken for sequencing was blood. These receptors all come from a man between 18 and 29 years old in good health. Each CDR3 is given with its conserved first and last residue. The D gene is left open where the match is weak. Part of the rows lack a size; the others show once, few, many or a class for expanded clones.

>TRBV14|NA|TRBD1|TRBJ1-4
CASSRRSDRSNEKLFF
TGTGCCAGCAGCCGAAGATCGGACAGGTCTAATGAAAAACTGTTTTTT
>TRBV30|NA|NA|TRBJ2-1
CARWFSYNEQFF
TGTGCCCGGTGGTTCTCCTACAATGAGCAGTTCTTC
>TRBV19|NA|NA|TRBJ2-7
CASSIRGPLGYEQYF
TGTGCCAGTAGTATAAGAGGCCCCCTTGGATACGAGCAGTACTTC
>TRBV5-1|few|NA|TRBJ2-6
CASSLGSGANVLTF
TGCGCCAGCAGCTTGGGGTCTGGGGCCAACGTCCTGACTTTC
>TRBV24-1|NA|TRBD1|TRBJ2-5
CATSDPGQGVRETQYF
TGTGCCACCAGTGATCCTGGACAGGGGGTCCGCGAGACCCAGTACTTC
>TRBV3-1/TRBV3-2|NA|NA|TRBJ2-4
CASSRQGTNTIQYF
TGTGCCAGCAGTCGACAGGGGACTAATACCATTCAGTACTTC
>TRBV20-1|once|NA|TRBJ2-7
CSATYYEQYF
TGCAGTGCAACCTATTACGAGCAGTACTTC
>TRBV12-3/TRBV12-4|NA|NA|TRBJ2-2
CASSFGWAGELFF
TGTGCCAGCAGTTTTGGATGGGCCGGGGAGCTGTTTTTT
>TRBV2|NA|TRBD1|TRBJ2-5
CASSGRYRGPQETQYF
TGTGCCAGCAGTGGACGTTACAGGGGGCCACAAGAGACCCAGTACTTC
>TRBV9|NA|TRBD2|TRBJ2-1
CASSVKLAFNEQFF
TGTGCCAGCAGCGTAAAACTAGCGTTTAATGAGCAGTTCTTC
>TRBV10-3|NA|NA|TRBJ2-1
CAISESRVTVNEQFF
TGTGCCATCAGTGAGTCCCGAGTTACTGTCAATGAGCAGTTCTTC
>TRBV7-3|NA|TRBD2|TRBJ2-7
CASSLNGLAGDPQYF
TGTGCCAGCAGCTTAAATGGGCTAGCGGGGGATCCACAGTACTTC